One T cell receptor (beta chain) is described in this entry. The antigen is undetermined. These data are taken from a study of post-analysis software for immune sequencing data. Study conclusions and caveats: Multiple sclerosis was associated with a significant reduction in normalized Chao1 diversity relative to controls. With TRBV5-6, TRBV5-1 and TRBV20-1 included, about five TRBV segments were more frequent in patients than in controls.

Researchers reported that TCR beta cDNA libraries carried unique molecular identifiers. A single record per CDR3 protein comes from TCRdb applying MiXCR to the PCR reads. Here the sample spans hundreds of thousands of distinct CDR3 sequences, 44% being singletons. CDR3 length equals 14 residues. Germline V gene lookup returns CDR1 ENHRY and CDR2 SYGVKD. Trimming stripped 0 bases from V and 8 bases from J, with 11 bases between. The TCR originated in a girl under 18 with multiple sclerosis. The sequenced material came from blood. The V call is TRBV10-3, the J call TRBJ2-1; D unresolved. The DNA for the CDR3 is TGTGCCATCAGTGAGTCTCAAAGTTACGATGAGCAGTTCTTC. It is translated as CAISESQSYDEQFF.